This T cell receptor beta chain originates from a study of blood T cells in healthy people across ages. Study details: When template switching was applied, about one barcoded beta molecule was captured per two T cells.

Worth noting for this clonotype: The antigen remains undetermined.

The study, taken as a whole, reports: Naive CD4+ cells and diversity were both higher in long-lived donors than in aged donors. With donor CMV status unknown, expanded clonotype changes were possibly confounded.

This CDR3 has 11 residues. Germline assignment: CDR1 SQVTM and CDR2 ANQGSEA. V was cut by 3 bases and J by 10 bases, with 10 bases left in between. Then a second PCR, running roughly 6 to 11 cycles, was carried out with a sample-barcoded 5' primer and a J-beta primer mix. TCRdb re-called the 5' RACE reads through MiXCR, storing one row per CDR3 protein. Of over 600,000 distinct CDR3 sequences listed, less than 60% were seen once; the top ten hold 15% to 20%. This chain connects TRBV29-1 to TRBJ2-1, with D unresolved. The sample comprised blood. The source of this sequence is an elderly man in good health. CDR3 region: CSVDLGREQFF. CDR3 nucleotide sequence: TGCAGCGTTGATCTTGGCAGGGAGCAGTTCTTC.